This T cell receptor (beta chain) was observed in a study of shared clonotypes between healthy human individuals. Details on this clone: Antigen: not known.

Sequencing used immunoSEQ multiplex PCR; TCRdb keeps in-frame clones, though not all of them. The sample contains about 980,000 clones, over 60% of which appear only once. From germline, CDR1 is KGHSH and CDR2 LQKENI. The CDR3 spans 12 residues. Deletions cut 4 bases from V and 7 bases from J, with 10 bases between. Study-wide results and limits: Estimated richness values were generally larger in naive subsets than in memory subsets. The study sampled only blood, and tissue repertoires likely differ.

The sequenced material came from memory CD4+ T cells sorted from blood. The subset denotes: CD45RA-negative fraction. The rearrangement joins TRBV18 to TRBJ1-1; D is uncertain. This clonotype was obtained from a man between 18 and 29 years old in good health. DNA for the CDR3: TGTGCCAGCTCACTGGGAAGTTATGAAGCTTTCTTT. Translation: CASSLGSYEAFF.